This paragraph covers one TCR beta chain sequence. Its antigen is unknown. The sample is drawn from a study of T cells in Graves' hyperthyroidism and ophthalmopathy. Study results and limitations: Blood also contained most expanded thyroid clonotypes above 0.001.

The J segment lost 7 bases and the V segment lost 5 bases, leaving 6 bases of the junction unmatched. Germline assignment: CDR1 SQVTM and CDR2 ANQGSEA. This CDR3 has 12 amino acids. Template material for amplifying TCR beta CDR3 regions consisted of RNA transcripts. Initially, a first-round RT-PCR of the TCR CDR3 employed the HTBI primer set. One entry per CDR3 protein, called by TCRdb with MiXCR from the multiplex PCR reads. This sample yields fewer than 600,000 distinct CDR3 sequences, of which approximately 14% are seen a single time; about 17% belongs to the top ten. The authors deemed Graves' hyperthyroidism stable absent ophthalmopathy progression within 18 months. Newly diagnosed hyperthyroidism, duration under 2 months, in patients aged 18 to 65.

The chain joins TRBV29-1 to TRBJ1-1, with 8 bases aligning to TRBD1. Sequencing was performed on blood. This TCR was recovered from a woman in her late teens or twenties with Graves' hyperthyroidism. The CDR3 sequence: CSVWGQVSEAFF. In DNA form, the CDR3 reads TGCAGCGTTTGGGGACAGGTTAGTGAAGCTTTCTTT.